Included here is one TCR beta chain sequence, with context. Its antigen is unknown. Base qualities were left out, and no much larger clone turns up one base away. The CDR3 regions of human TCRbeta chains were analyzed by immunosequencing. The source study handled its data this way. Repertoire TCRs were matched against a reference library of SARS-CoV-2-specific TCRs generated with the MIRA antigen-specificity platform. Breadth was defined as the fraction of unique TCRs that were SARS-CoV-2-associated. Depth was defined as the fraction of total T cells that were SARS-CoV-2-associated. Each spike-specific TCR was assigned to its reactive spike region and to a CD4 or CD8 class using the MIRA data. Log10-transformed breadth and depth values were compared by one-way ANOVA with Sidak's multiple comparisons tests. TCRdb re-hosts the immuneACCESS table, in-frame sequences only. Its copies lack some clones; in the studies checked, an unresolved V gene accounts for under half of them, and the cause for the rest is not known. V and J calls plus clone size are reproduced from that table; the DNA served to infer D and trimming. The sample profile shows 65,000 to 90,000 clones; approximately 87% of them were found once. Around 7.7% of the sample goes to the ten largest clones.

This sample was included in a study of T cell responses to AZD1222 COVID-19 vaccine (dated by TCRdb to the early 2020s). Broadly, across the study: AZD1222 recipients whose second dose came at about 4 weeks and those whose second dose came at about 12 weeks were combined into one group, since spike-specific TCR depth and breadth did not differ between the two schedules. TCR sequencing was performed for roughly 250 trial participants, of whom roughly 200 were given two doses of AZD1222 and around 25 were given two doses of MenACWY control vaccine. Trial participants were enrolled by age into subgroups of 18-55, 56-69 and 70-plus years, and 148, 28 and 57 TCR-sequenced participants, respectively, were included in these subgroups.

Results the study describes overall, beyond this receptor: A significant rise in spike-specific TCR breadth and depth was observed after two AZD1222 doses relative to day 0 and relative to MenACWY recipients. Most participants were white British and females outnumbered males, and the authors suggested that clonal diversity may have been underestimated. Because no samples from the day 14 peak response were available, repertoires could be characterized only after the peak T cell response. CD4 TCRs associated with the vaccine covered the entire spike protein, and the dominant responses were in regions 160-218 and 743-854. Conclusions about previously exposed vaccinees are limited, since just 6 or 7 AZD1222 recipients were seropositive for SARS-CoV-2 at baseline. Reportedly, almost half of the unique spike-specific TCRs recognized epitopes lying outside the regions that are mutated in the B.1.351 and B.1.1.7 variants. The 56-69-year group was small, and its depth increase did not reach significance, likely because of low power.

CDR1 and CDR2, looked up from the germline V gene (reference sequence), are LNHDA and SQIVND. The CDR3, cysteine through phenylalanine, is 14 amino acids long. The sequence is cut down to CDR3 DNA, 42 bases in frame from base 1. V is cut by 1 base and J by 3 bases, and the space between the germline ends is 10 bases. Sample time point, as interpreted from the label and publication: baseline before first vaccination. Vaccinee samples were obtained from the UK trials COV001 and COV002, which included a single-blind randomized controlled phase 2/3 trial of AZD1222 (ChAdOx1 nCoV-19) in healthy adults. For TCRbeta chain sequencing, PBMC samples were collected from trial participants at day 0 and at day 28 after the second dose.

This TCR was sampled from an adult in good health. The sequence is built from TRBV19 and TRBJ2-7; the D gene is perhaps TRBD1, on 7 matching bases. This specimen was peripheral blood, taken on day 0 of AZD1222 vaccination. The DNA reads TGTGCCAGTAGTATAGGCCAGGGGGGCTACGAGCAGTACTTC. Protein translation: CASSIGQGGYEQYF. The full variable domain, with segments outside the CDR3 supplied by the reference TRBV19 and TRBJ2-7 proteins, appears as DGGITQSPKYLFRKEGQNVTLSCEQNLNHDAMYWYRQDPGQGLRLIYYSQIVNDFQKGDIAEGYSVSREKKESFPLTVTSAQKNPTAFYLCASSIGQGGYEQYFGPGTRLTVT.